This TCR beta chain was documented in a study of blood T cell repertoires in COVID-19. Study summary: Sites in the United States, Italy and Spain provided acute and convalescent COVID-19 samples. In each case, the material was cDNA or gDNA derived from T cells, B-cell-depleted T cells, or PBMCs.

Original processing methods: Reference gene primer amplification gave estimated nucleated cell counts. The method was immunoSEQ multiplex PCR; TCRdb's version includes in-frame clones alone and lacks a portion of them. The D gene and trimming were derived from the DNA, and the V and J assignments and clone size from that table. The data show roughly 170,000 clones, 75% to 80% seen once. The source is a woman between 65 and 79 years old with acute or convalescent COVID-19. The sample taken for sequencing was peripheral blood.

The CDR3 DNA reads TGTGCCAGCAGCTCCGCGGGGTCAGATACGCAGTATTTT. It specifies CASSSAGSDTQYF. The chain combines TRBV7-9 with TRBJ2-3, with D tentatively TRBD2 (6 bases). Germline CDR1 and CDR2: SEHNR and FQNEAQ (reference sequence). The CDR3 is 13 residues long. V lost 4 bases and J lost 4, with 9 bases in between.